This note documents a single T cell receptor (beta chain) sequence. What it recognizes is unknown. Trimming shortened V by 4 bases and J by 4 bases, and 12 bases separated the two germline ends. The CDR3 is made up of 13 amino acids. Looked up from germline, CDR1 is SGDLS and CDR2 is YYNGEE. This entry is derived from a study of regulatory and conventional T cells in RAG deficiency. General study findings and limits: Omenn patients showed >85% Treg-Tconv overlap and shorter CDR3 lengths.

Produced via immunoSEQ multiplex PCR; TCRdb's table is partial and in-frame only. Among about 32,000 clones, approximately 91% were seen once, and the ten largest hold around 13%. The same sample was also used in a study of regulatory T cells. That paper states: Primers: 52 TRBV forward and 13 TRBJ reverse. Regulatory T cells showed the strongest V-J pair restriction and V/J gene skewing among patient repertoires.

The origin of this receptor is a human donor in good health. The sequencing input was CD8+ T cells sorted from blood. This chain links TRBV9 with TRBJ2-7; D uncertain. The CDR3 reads CASSPTPTYEQYF. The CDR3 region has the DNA TGTGCCAGCAGCCCGACCCCCACTTACGAGCAGTACTTC. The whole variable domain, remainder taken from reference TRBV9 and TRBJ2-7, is DSGVTQTPKHLITATGQRVTLRCSPRSGDLSVYWYQQSLDQGLQFLIQYYNGEERAKGNILERFSAQQFPDLHSELNLSSLELGDSALYFCASSPTPTYEQYFGPGTRLTVT.